This is a list of T cell receptor beta chains from one sample in a study of blood T cell repertoires in COVID-19. The data were produced by immunoSEQ multiplex PCR, yet TCRdb's version contains in-frame clones alone and is incomplete. The table shows some 66,000 clones, with approximately 90% occurring only once. Sequencing was done on a sample of peripheral blood. Source of these receptors: a human donor with active COVID-19. The donor label of this sample is uncertain. The CDR3 runs from the conserved cysteine through the conserved F or W. A D gene is named only where the DNA matches it firmly. Not all rows give a size; the values are once, few, many and, for expanded clones, a class.

j_gene | abundance | v_gene | d_gene | CDR3aa | CDR3nt
TRBJ1-3 | - | TRBV7-2 | - | CASSQQPSGNTIYF | TGTGCCAGCAGCCAACAGCCGTCTGGAAACACCATATATTTT
TRBJ1-1 | - | TRBV6-6 | - | CASSYSSEDWGYEAFF | TGTGCCAGCAGTTACTCCTCGGAGGACTGGGGTTACGAAGCTTTCTTT
TRBJ2-7 | - | TRBV19 | - | CASRPPGTEGSYEQYF | TGTGCCAGTAGACCTCCAGGGACTGAGGGCTCCTACGAGCAGTACTTC
TRBJ1-1 | - | TRBV19 | - | CASSPTRGTTEAFF | TGTGCCAGTAGTCCGACGCGGGGGACCACTGAAGCTTTCTTT
TRBJ1-3 | - | TRBV28 | - | CASLQGFSGNTIYF | TGTGCCAGCCTCCAGGGCTTCTCTGGAAACACCATATATTTT
TRBJ2-3 | - | TRBV9 | TRBD2 | CASSVGGSGVDTDTQYF | TGTGCCAGCAGCGTAGGAGGTAGCGGGGTAGACACAGATACGCAGTATTTT
TRBJ2-1 | - | TRBV20-1 | - | CSGAISNEQFF | TGCAGTGGGGCTATCAGCAATGAGCAGTTCTTC
TRBJ2-5 | - | TRBV10-1 | TRBD2 | CASSGGRGDSGRANQGTQYF | TGCGCCAGCAGTGGGGGGAGGGGGGACAGCGGGAGGGCCAATCAAGGGACCCAGTACTTC
TRBJ2-3 | - | TRBV27 | TRBD1 | CASSDRGRDTQYF | TGTGCCAGCAGCGACAGGGGGCGAGATACGCAGTATTTT
TRBJ2-3 | - | TRBV5-1 | TRBD2 | CASSLVPSGGGTDTQYF | TGCGCCAGCAGCTTGGTCCCTTCGGGGGGGGGCACAGATACGCAGTATTTT
TRBJ2-7 | - | TRBV5-1 | - | CASSSPETVLYEQYF | TGCGCCAGCAGCTCGCCGGAGACAGTGCTCTACGAGCAGTACTTC
TRBJ2-1 | - | TRBV10-1 | TRBD2 | CASSGQRGYNEQFF | TGCGCCAGCAGTGGCCAGCGGGGCTACAATGAGCAGTTCTTC
TRBJ1-1 | - | TRBV28 | TRBD1 | CASRTGGGVDTEAFF | TGTGCCAGCAGGACAGGGGGCGGGGTGGACACTGAAGCTTTCTTT
TRBJ2-7 | - | TRBV7-2 | - | CASSHTSDYEQYF | TGTGCCAGCAGCCATACTAGTGATTATGAGCAGTACTTC
TRBJ2-2 | few | TRBV13 | - | CASSHDSANTGELFF | TGTGCCAGCAGCCACGACAGCGCGAACACCGGGGAGCTGTTTTTT
TRBJ2-2 | - | TRBV19 | - | CAIIQSGELFF | TGTGCCATCATCCAATCCGGGGAGCTGTTTTTT
TRBJ2-1 | - | TRBV29-1 | - | CSVGKAEGVWQFF | TGCAGCGTTGGGAAGGCGGAGGGAGTATGGCAGTTCTTC
TRBJ2-1 | - | TRBV9 | - | CASSAYLVMSSYNEQFF | TGTGCCAGCAGCGCATACCTCGTAATGAGCTCCTACAATGAGCAGTTCTTC
TRBJ2-7 | once | TRBV27 | - | CASTTLTGAEQYF | TGTGCCAGCACCACCCTGACAGGTGCCGAGCAGTACTTC
TRBJ1-1 | - | TRBV25-1 | - | CASSEPGWTEAFF | TGTGCCAGCAGTGAACCGGGATGGACTGAAGCTTTCTTT
TRBJ2-1 | - | TRBV4-1 | TRBD1 | CASSQEETGLYEQFF | TGCGCCAGCAGCCAAGAGGAGACAGGGCTCTATGAGCAGTTCTTC
TRBJ2-5 | once | TRBV5-1 | TRBD2 | CASSRISGAFEETQYF | TGCGCCAGCAGCCGTATTAGCGGGGCGTTCGAAGAGACCCAGTACTTC
TRBJ2-7 | few | TRBV19 | TRBD2 | CASSIAPGLGLTYEQYF | TGTGCCAGTAGTATAGCCCCGGGACTAGGGCTAACCTACGAGCAGTACTTC
TRBJ2-2 | - | TRBV28 | - | CASSFYTGELFF | TGTGCCAGCAGTTTCTACACCGGGGAGCTGTTTTTT
TRBJ1-2 | - | TRBV6-4 | - | CASSDEGSYGYTF | TGTGCCAGCAGTGACGAGGGATCCTATGGCTACACCTTC